The entry below gives a single TCR beta chain sequence along with its context. The sample belongs to a study of blood T cell repertoires in COVID-19. Study at large: PBMCs, B-cell-depleted T cells, or T cells were the source of the cDNA or gDNA that made up the material.

The CDR3 extends over 14 amino acids. With 6 bases clipped from V and 4 bases from J, the junction kept 9 bases outside the gene matches. In germline, CDR1 is SQVTM, CDR2 ANQGSEA. Original data processing: By means of reference gene primer amplification, nucleated cell counts were estimated. Produced via immunoSEQ multiplex PCR; TCRdb's table is partial and in-frame only. V and J calls and clone size come straight from that table; D and trimming were deduced from the DNA. This table holds 300,000 to 400,000 clones, about 88% found once. One Seattle source followed patients from active infection through their disease course.

The receptor was derived from a woman in her sixties or seventies with COVID-19, enrolled during active disease. Source material: peripheral blood. This sequence joins TRBV29-1 and TRBJ1-2; 9 bases fit TRBD1. As DNA, the CDR3 is TGCAGCGTCGGACCAAAACAGGGGGCCTATGGCTACACCTTC. Its protein product is CSVGPKQGAYGYTF.